This T cell receptor (beta chain) originates from a study of shared clonotypes between healthy human individuals (dated by TCRdb to the early 2020s). Turning to the overall study: The cohort comprised two women and a few men aged 18 to 49 years. Each donor's leukapheresis produced roughly between roughly 0.85 and 10 billion PBMCs. Blood TCR repertoires of five healthy adults were deeply sequenced to estimate repertoire size and the extent of clonotype sharing between individuals. To increase sequencing depth and limit assay-specific biases, TCR repertoire library preparation and sequencing were carried out by different laboratories using diverse techniques. Per donor, three plates each were used for CD4 naive and CD4 memory, two for CD8 naive, and one for CD8 memory.

Using the deep immunoSEQ assay, multiplex PCR amplified TCR CDR3 regions from genomic DNA. Extracted genomic DNA from each cell subset was distributed evenly across all wells of several immunoSEQ 96-well plates, and each plate was treated as a replicate. For sorted subsets, 150 to 250 ng genomic DNA, equal to about 30,000 T cell genomes, was loaded into each replicate PCR. Purified libraries were measured with a Qubit 3.0 fluorometer, size-checked on a Bioanalyzer 2100, and measured again with the KAPA Library Quantification kit. Each immunoSEQ 96-well plate was sequenced on its own single-read 150-cycle Illumina NextSeq 550 flow cell. On the authors' methods: Because the immunoSEQ output included only junctional sequences and no quality scores, the filtering could not be the same as the filtering used for full-length reads. To assign V/J genes and CDR3, sequences were annotated using PyIR, a Python wrapper for IgBLAST v1.9, with IMGT germline references. Reads with weak V/J assignments (E-value above 1e-6), missing CDR3, stop codons, out-of-frame junctions, or ambiguous translated residues were removed. V3J clonotypes were defined as sequences sharing the same inferred V gene, J gene, and CDR3 amino acid sequence. The percentage overlap between two repertoires was calculated by dividing the number of shared unique clonotypes by the size of the smaller repertoire. Richness of each repertoire was evaluated using RTK rarefaction, the Chao1 estimator, and Recon v2.1 estimates of unobserved clonotypes. OLGA was used to compute generation probabilities for all TCRbeta clonotypes that the gDNA method yielded from a handful of donors. TCRdb carries this immuneACCESS record with in-frame sequences only. Its versions omit some clonotypes, under half of them owing to an unresolved V gene in the studies checked, with the rest unexplained. The D gene and trimming were derived from the DNA, and the V and J assignments and clone size from that table. The sample table records 500,000 to 550,000 clones; about 96% of these occur just once. The ten largest clones add up to about 0.067% of the sample.

Remarks on this clone: Its antigen remains unidentified. No much larger clonotype is one base removed from it; base qualities were not supplied.

The paper's findings and limits, for the study overall: Because the study included only a small number of donors, the genetic and exposure-history diversity represented was limited. When a handful of donors were compared, the shared fraction of clonotypes was roughly 5% for naive CD4, 3.5% for naive CD8, 2.3% for memory CD4, and less than 0.5% for memory CD8. Only blood was sampled, and tissue TCR repertoires likely differ from those in blood. Based on pairwise subsampling, the degree of clonotype sharing among donors was expected to be affected by sequencing depth. Compared with non-shared clonotypes, clonotypes shared by all four sorted-subset donors had higher generation probabilities. Naive subsets generally had larger estimated clonotype richness than memory subsets did. Rarefaction of sorted-subset datasets indicated incomplete sequencing despite the large sequencing depth.

Measured from the cysteine to the phenylalanine, the CDR3 is 17 residues long. Only the CDR3 portion is preserved as DNA: 51 bases, with reading frame beginning at the first base. Relative to germline, V is 5 bases shorter and J is 7 bases shorter, with 24 bases between their ends. CDR1 and CDR2 are drawn from the germline V gene: SGHTA, FQGTGA. Healthy HIV-negative adults with no recently reported acute infections or vaccinations were included as donors. Every donor was a Caucasian adult living in Nashville, Tennessee, USA. CD4+ T cells were enriched by magnetic negative selection, after which naive cells were positively selected on CD45RA and the negative fraction was taken as the memory subset. After blood collection by leukapheresis, PBMCs were isolated using Ficoll-Histopaque density gradient centrifugation and then cryopreserved in the vapor phase of liquid nitrogen. Purity and quantity of every magnetically sorted T cell population were checked by analytical flow cytometry. Each sorted fraction had its genomic DNA isolated and then quantified by UV absorbance on a Nanodrop 2000c.

This TCR came from a woman aged 25 to 45 in good health. Source material: naive CD4+ T cells sorted from blood. What this sample's cell subset or site label stands for: CD45RA+ positively selected. Rearrangement joined TRBV7-3 to TRBJ2-1; the D region is possibly TRBD1 or TRBD2, each matching across 6 bases. The CDR3: CASSPTGGTRSKNEQFF. The DNA sequence is as follows: TGTGCCAGCAGCCCGACAGGAGGGACTCGCTCTAAGAATGAGCAGTTCTTC.